The next 18 T cell receptor beta chains were all read from a single sample in a study of shared clonotypes between healthy human individuals. Clones were sequenced by immunoSEQ multiplex PCR, and TCRdb holds only the in-frame ones, with some missing. The repertoire holds about 1.5 million clones, with roughly 95% as singletons. The sequenced sample consisted of naive CD4+ T cells sorted from blood. Subset meaning: CD45RA+ positively selected. The receptors were gathered from a man in his thirties or forties in good health.

The V call is TRBV9, the J call TRBJ2-7, with TRBD2 matching 8 bases. Germline assignment: CDR1 SGDLS and CDR2 YYNGEE. V shed 3 bases and J 4 bases; nucleotides not matched to a gene: 6. This CDR3 has 14 amino acids. The CDR3 here is CASSATGTRYEQYF. In nucleotides, the CDR3 is TGTGCCAGCAGCGCCACCGGGACTAGGTACGAGCAGTACTTC.

The CDR3 is CAWRSSGRASYNEQFF. The DNA for the CDR3 is TGTGCCTGGAGAAGTAGCGGGAGGGCCTCCTACAATGAGCAGTTCTTC. The rearrangement uses TRBV30 and TRBJ2-1, with TRBD2 matching over 11 bases. The CDR3 is 16 residues long. CDR1 and CDR2 (germline): GTSNPN, SVGIG (reference sequence). Unmatched junction bases numbered 4, after V lost 3 bases and J lost 0 bases.

This rearrangement joins TRBV10-3 to TRBJ2-1; 11 bases align to TRBD1. CDR1 ENHRY and CDR2 SYGVKD come from the germline V gene. This CDR3 contains 14 residues. The V and J ends lost 2 bases and 9 bases, in that order; junction bases with no gene match: 3. As DNA, the CDR3 is TGTGCCATCAGTGAGGGACAGGGGGCTCTTGAGCAGTTCTTC. Protein product: CAISEGQGALEQFF.

J is TRBJ2-7 and V is TRBV7-8, with TRBD2 matching over 10 bases. The CDR3 extends over 13 amino acids. Germline CDR1 reads SGHVS; CDR2 reads FQNEAQ. V lost 4 bases and J lost 3; bases outside the gene matches: 0. The CDR3 DNA is TGTGCCAGCAGCTGGACTAGCGGCTACGAGCAGTACTTC. Translating it yields CASSWTSGYEQYF.

This clone appeared a single time. The chain combines TRBV19 with TRBJ2-5, with D perhaps matching TRBD1 or TRBD2 (5 bases each). The CDR3 extends over 14 amino acids. In germline, CDR1 is LNHDA, CDR2 SQIVND (reference sequence). The V end was cut by 3 bases, the J end by 3 bases, with 11 bases between. CDR3 DNA: TGTGCCAGTAGTATTTCGTTGGGGGAAGAGACCCAGTACTTC. Translation: CASSISLGEETQYF.

The chain carries TRBV5-1 and TRBJ2-5; 7 bases align to TRBD1. The germline CDR1 and CDR2 sequences are SGHRS and YFSETQ. The CDR3 has 15 residues. V gave up 0 bases and J gave up 3 bases; unmatched junction bases: 5. CDR3 protein: CASSLVGTVEETQYF. Written as DNA, the CDR3 is TGCGCCAGCAGCTTGGTAGGGACAGTAGAAGAGACCCAGTACTTC.

This chain connects TRBV9 to TRBJ2-1; D ambiguous. Germline-derived CDR1 and CDR2 are SGDLS and YYNGEE. The V and J ends lost 0 bases and 0 bases respectively, with 7 bases between them. The CDR3 contains 15 residues. The CDR3 is CASSVAANSYNEQFF. CDR3 nucleotide sequence: TGTGCCAGCAGCGTAGCAGCGAACTCCTACAATGAGCAGTTCTTC.

V and J are TRBV5-4 and TRBJ2-1, with 7 nucleotides matching TRBD1. The germline gives CDR1 SGHNT, CDR2 YYREEE (reference sequence). The CDR3 is made up of 15 amino acids. Germline trimming cut 3 bases from V and 6 bases from J; bases unmatched to any gene: 9. The CDR3 sequence is CASSSGQAPVNEQFF. The DNA for the CDR3 is TGTGCCAGCAGCTCTGGACAGGCTCCCGTCAATGAGCAGTTCTTC. The full variable domain, completed using reference TRBV5-4 and TRBJ2-1, is ETGVTQSPTHLIKTRGQQVTLRCSSQSGHNTVSWYQQALGQGPQFIFQYYREEENGRGNFPPRFSGLQFPNYSSELNVNALELDDSALYLCASSSGQAPVNEQFFGPGTRLTVL.

The chain links TRBV18 to TRBJ1-5, with D uncertain. This CDR3 has 13 amino acids. Germline CDR1 is KGHSH and CDR2 is LQKENI. Trimming pared 4 bases from V and 5 bases from J, leaving 9 bases between. The CDR3 coding sequence is TGTGCCAGCTCACGGGCCAACTATCAGCCCCAGCATTTT. Encoded protein: CASSRANYQPQHF. Supplemented by reference TRBV18 and TRBJ1-5, the full variable domain reads NAGVMQNPRHLVRRRGQEARLRCSPMKGHSHVYWYRQLPEEGLKFMVYLQKENIIDESGMPKERFSAEFPKEGPSILRIQQVVRGDSAAYFCASSRANYQPQHFGDGTRLSIL.

The chain recombines TRBV11-2 with TRBJ2-2; D possibly corresponds to TRBD1 (6 bases). Trimming removed 3 bases at V and 6 bases at J, with 23 bases between. The germline V gene encodes CDR1 SGHAT and CDR2 FQNNGV. This CDR3 comprises 18 residues. For the CDR3, the DNA is TGTGCCAGCAGCTTGGCCTTCCCACCTACAGGGACCGCCGGGGAGCTGTTTTTT. Translation gives CASSLAFPPTGTAGELFF.

The chain carries TRBV7-2 and TRBJ2-7, with 10 bases fitting TRBD2. CDR3 length equals 15 residues. Per germline, CDR1 SGHTA and CDR2 FQGNSA. Trimming removed 2 bases from V and 1 base from J; junction bases left unmatched: 2. CDR3 sequence reads: CASSLLAGGSYEQYF. Written as DNA, the CDR3 is TGTGCCAGCAGCTTATTAGCGGGGGGTTCCTACGAGCAGTACTTC. Full variable domain (remainder filled in from reference TRBV7-2 and TRBJ2-7): GAGVSQSPSNKVTEKGKDVELRCDPISGHTALYWYRQSLGQGLEFLIYFQGNSAPDKSGLPSDRFSAERTGGSVSTLTIQRTQQEDSAVYLCASSLLAGGSYEQYFGPGTRLTVT.

This clone is a singleton in its sample. The chain carries TRBV9 and TRBJ1-2; unclear D gene. CDR3 length: 13 residues. The V gene's germline CDR1 is SGDLS and CDR2 YYNGEE. Trimming pared 6 bases from V and 4 bases from J, leaving 13 bases between. The CDR3 protein is CASKRDFFYGYTF. The CDR3 region has the DNA TGTGCCAGCAAAAGAGACTTTTTCTATGGCTACACCTTC.

The sample holds one count of this clone. The V gene is TRBV30, the J gene TRBJ2-1; 7 bases line up with TRBD2. From germline, CDR1 is GTSNPN and CDR2 SVGIG (reference sequence). CDR3 size: 18 residues. V lost 0 bases and J lost 0; bases outside the gene matches: 11. In nucleotides, the CDR3 is TGTGCCTGGAGTGTACGGCTGCTAGCGGCGAGCTCCTACAATGAGCAGTTCTTC. Translation: CAWSVRLLAASSYNEQFF.

The rearrangement joins TRBV14 to TRBJ2-3; a weak D match, TRBD1 (5 bases). Germline V lookup: CDR1 SGHDN, CDR2 FVKESK. V lost 6 bases and J 1 base, leaving 17 bases between the germline ends. The CDR3 has 16 residues. The CDR3 DNA is TGTGCCAGCAGTCTTCTTAGGGGCCGTGGCACAGATACGCAGTATTTT. As protein: CASSLLRGRGTDTQYF.

The CDR3 spells CASNQGFTDTQYF. The CDR3 nucleotides read TGTGCCAGTAATCAGGGCTTCACAGATACGCAGTATTTT. The chain couples TRBV19 to TRBJ2-3; D perhaps matches TRBD1 (5 bases). Germline CDR1 and CDR2: LNHDA and SQIVND (reference sequence). The CDR3 runs to 13 residues. V was clipped by 7 bases and J by 2 bases, with 10 bases between them. Full variable domain (missing parts from reference TRBV19 and TRBJ2-3): DGGITQSPKYLFRKEGQNVTLSCEQNLNHDAMYWYRQDPGQGLRLIYYSQIVNDFQKGDIAEGYSVSREKKESFPLTVTSAQKNPTAFYLCASNQGFTDTQYFGPGTRLTVL.

The CDR3 nucleotides are TGTGCCAGCAGCGTAGGCCCACTCACAGATACGCAGTATTTT. Amino acid sequence: CASSVGPLTDTQYF. This chain uses TRBV9 with TRBJ2-3; D remains ambiguous. CDR1 and CDR2 (germline): SGDLS, YYNGEE. The length of the CDR3 is 14 residues. V was cut by 0 bases and J by 2 bases, with 7 bases left in between.

This chain connects TRBV6-5 to TRBJ2-7; 7 bases agree with TRBD1. Germline V gene lookup returns CDR1 MNHEY and CDR2 SVGAGI. V shed 5 bases, J shed 1 base, and the junction held 5 bases outside the gene matches. This CDR3 region has 14 residues. CDR3 region: CASSTGDRSYEQYF. The CDR3 nucleotides are TGTGCCAGCAGTACTGGGGACAGATCCTACGAGCAGTACTTC.

Points on this clone: Other DNA sequences of this sample code for an identical CDR3. The chain carries TRBV5-1 and TRBJ2-5; D is perhaps TRBD1 (5 bases). This CDR3 is built from 14 residues. Germline loops: CDR1 SGHRS, CDR2 YFSETQ. The V gene lost 0 bases and the J gene lost 2 bases, with 8 bases spanning the gap. CDR3 protein: CASSLEGIQETQYF. CDR3 sequence (DNA): TGCGCCAGCAGCTTGGAGGGGATACAAGAGACCCAGTACTTC. Full variable domain (rest looked up from reference TRBV5-1 and TRBJ2-5): KAGVTQTPRYLIKTRGQQVTLSCSPISGHRSVSWYQQTPGQGLQFLFEYFSETQRNKGNFPGRFSGRQFSNSRSEMNVSTLELGDSALYLCASSLEGIQETQYFGPGTRLLVL.